The clone carrying this TCR beta chain was seen only a few times. The source of the sample is a study of beta chain features in type 1 diabetes. What was sequenced were expressed TCRB transcripts, since all of the isolated RNA had been reverse transcribed. Repertoires were generated with immunoSEQ multiplex PCR, while TCRdb's copy carries only in-frame clones and drops some. The sample has roughly 370,000 clones, approximately 15% seen once. The CDR3 totals 14 residues. Germline V gene sequence: CDR1 SEHNR, CDR2 FQNEAQ (reference sequence). The V gene lost 8 bases and the J gene lost 0 bases, with 13 bases spanning the gap.

Sequencing was done on a sample of naive CD4+ T cells from blood. The V call is TRBV7-9, the J call TRBJ1-1; D possibly corresponds to TRBD1 (5 bases). This receptor was taken from a man aged 25 to 40 in good health. The chain's CDR3 is CASHSRDMNTEAFF. The CDR3, as DNA: TGTGCCAGCCATTCCAGGGATATGAACACTGAAGCTTTCTTT.